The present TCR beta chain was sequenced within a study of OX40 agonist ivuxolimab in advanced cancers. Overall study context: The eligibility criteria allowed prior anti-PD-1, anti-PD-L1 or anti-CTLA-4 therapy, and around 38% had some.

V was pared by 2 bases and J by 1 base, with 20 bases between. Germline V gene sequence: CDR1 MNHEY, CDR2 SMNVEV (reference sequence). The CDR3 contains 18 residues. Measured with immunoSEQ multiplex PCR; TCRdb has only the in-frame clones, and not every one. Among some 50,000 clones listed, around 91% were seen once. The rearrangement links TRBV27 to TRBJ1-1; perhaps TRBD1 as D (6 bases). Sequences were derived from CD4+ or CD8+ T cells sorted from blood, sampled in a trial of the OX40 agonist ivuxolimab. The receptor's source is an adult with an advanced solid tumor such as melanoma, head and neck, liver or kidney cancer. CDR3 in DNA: TGTGCCAGCAGTTTACGGGGAATGGGACACCTAACGAACACTGAAGCTTTCTTT. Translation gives CASSLRGMGHLTNTEAFF.